Following are 8 T cell receptor beta chains from one sample sequenced in a study of blood T cell repertoires in COVID-19. Using immunoSEQ multiplex PCR, the repertoire was profiled, and TCRdb retains in-frame clones only, with some absent. The top ten hold roughly a tenth of the sample, which has 130,000 to 150,000 clones, about nine tenths seen once. The sample was peripheral blood. The origin of the receptors is a man over 45 with active or convalescent COVID-19.

The V and J genes are TRBV21-1 and TRBJ2-7; the D call TRBD2 from the table was never checked on the DNA. TRBV21-1 is a recognized pseudogene. This CDR3 region has 19 residues. The CDR3 coding sequence is TGTGCCAGCAGCAAAGAGAAGGGGGTGCGGGAGGGCCTACTCTACGAGCAGTACTTC. Protein product: CASSKEKGVREGLLYEQYF.

V is TRBV12-3 or TRBV12-4 and J is TRBJ2-7; TRBD1 matches 8 bases. The CDR3 is 13 residues long. V dropped 3 bases and J dropped 4; count of bases not matched to a gene: 2. The CDR3: CASSFGDRYEQYF. CDR3 sequence (DNA): TGTGCCAGCAGTTTTGGGGACAGGTACGAGCAGTACTTC.

The J gene is TRBJ2-3, the V gene TRBV3-1 (or the pseudogene TRBV3-2), with D perhaps matching TRBD2 (5 bases). Germline loops: CDR1 LGHDT, CDR2 YNNKEL (reference sequence). There are 16 residues in the CDR3. Trimming took off 0 bases at V and 2 bases at J, with 12 bases between the two ends. CDR3 region: CASSQERKDFTDTQYF. CDR3 nucleotides: TGTGCCAGCAGCCAAGAGAGAAAGGACTTCACAGATACGCAGTATTTT.

The gene calls are TRBV5-1 and TRBJ2-5; a weak D match, TRBD2 (6 bases). The germline gives CDR1 SGHRS, CDR2 YFSETQ. V dropped 0 bases and J dropped 7 bases, with 10 bases sitting between them. CDR3 size: 13 residues. CDR3 residues: CASSLAGVATQYF. CDR3 sequence (DNA): TGCGCCAGCAGCTTGGCGGGGGTCGCGACCCAGTACTTC.

The rearrangement joins TRBV18 to TRBJ1-2; 9 nucleotides align to TRBD1. The CDR3 spans 14 residues. Looked up from germline, CDR1 is KGHSH and CDR2 is LQKENI. The V and J ends lost 2 bases and 5 bases, in that order; junction bases with no gene match: 3. CDR3 region: CASSPSGTGYGYTF. The CDR3 region has the DNA TGTGCCAGCTCACCATCCGGGACAGGGTATGGCTACACCTTC.

The J gene is TRBJ2-1, the V gene TRBV2; TRBD2 might be the D (6 bases). Trimming removed 6 bases at V and 1 base at J, with 16 bases between. Germline V gene data show CDR1 as SNHLY and CDR2 as FYNNEI. The CDR3 consists of 16 residues. The CDR3 region is CASRSEAGSSYNEQFF. CDR3 coding DNA: TGTGCCAGCAGATCGGAAGCGGGCTCTTCCTACAATGAGCAGTTCTTC.

The chain is built from TRBV7-2 and TRBJ2-4, with D perhaps TRBD1 (5 bases). CDR1 is SGHTA and CDR2 is FQGNSA in the germline V gene. V lost 1 base to trimming and J lost 0 bases, with 13 bases between them. The CDR3 runs to 17 residues. The CDR3 loop reads CASSLGQTLLAKNIQYF. The CDR3 bases are TGTGCCAGCAGCTTAGGACAGACTTTACTAGCCAAAAACATTCAGTACTTC.

This chain connects TRBV28 to TRBJ2-1, with TRBD1 matching 10 bases. Germline V lookup: CDR1 MDHEN, CDR2 SYDVKM. The CDR3 is 15 amino acids. The trim removed 5 bases at V and 3 bases at J, leaving 4 bases unmatched. The DNA for the CDR3 is TGTGCCAGCAGTCCCCGGACAGGGGGCTACAATGAGCAGTTCTTC. Protein: CASSPRTGGYNEQFF.